Each of the 6 T cell receptor beta chains below was sequenced from the same sample in a study of CD8 T cells in ankylosing spondylitis. TCRdb reprocessed the 5' RACE reads via MiXCR and lists one record per CDR3 protein. The sample consists of fewer than 200,000 distinct CDR3 sequences, over 15% of them appearing once. What was sequenced was blood, either unsorted or a sorted T cell fraction (not recorded which). The receptors originated from a male donor under 30 with ankylosing spondylitis or in good health (not recorded which).

This clonotype was seen at least ten times. The rearrangement links TRBV7-8 to TRBJ2-1; D possibly corresponds to TRBD1 (5 bases). The germline V gene encodes CDR1 SGHVS and CDR2 FQNEAQ. V lost 1 base, J lost 2 bases, and 6 bases lay in between. The CDR3 extends over 14 amino acids. The CDR3 nucleotides read TGTGCCAGCAGCTTAGAGGACACCTACAATGAGCAGTTCTTC. Amino acids: CASSLEDTYNEQFF. The full variable domain, completed using reference TRBV7-8 and TRBJ2-1, is GAGVSQSPRYKVAKRGQDVALRCDPISGHVSLFWYQQALGQGPEFLTYFQNEAQLDKSGLPSDRFFAERPEGSVSTLKIQRTQQEDSAVYLCASSLEDTYNEQFFGPGTRLTVL.

This clonotype came up many times. The V call is TRBV21-1, the J call TRBJ2-3. TRBV21-1 is a listed pseudogene. The CDR3 is made up of 11 amino acids. Here the CDR3 reads CASSNTDTQYF. The CDR3 region has the DNA TGTGCCAGCAGCAACACAGATACGCAGTATTTT.

This clonotype appeared many times. J is TRBJ2-3 and V is TRBV30; D remains ambiguous. This CDR3 has 12 residues. With 1 base removed from V and 3 bases from J, the gap between germline ends came to 5 bases. Germline V gene data show CDR1 as GTSNPN and CDR2 as SVGIG (reference sequence). The DNA for the CDR3 is TGTGCCTGGAGTGCCTCGACAGATACGCAGTATTTT. It encodes CAWSASTDTQYF. The full variable domain, with the rest looked up from reference TRBV30 and TRBJ2-3, is SQTIHQWPATLVQPVGSPLSLECTVEGTSNPNLYWYRQAAGRGLQLLFYSVGIGQISSEVPQNLSASRPQDRQFILSSKKLLLSDSGFYLCAWSASTDTQYFGPGTRLTVL.

This clonotype has only a few counts. Given a much more abundant clone one base away, this may be a read error. The CDR3 region is CASSHRSPGPEAFF. CDR3 DNA sequence: TGTGCCAGCAGTCACAGGAGCCCGGGGCCTGAAGCTTTCTTT. This chain connects TRBV6-5 to TRBJ1-1; D may be TRBD1 (5 bases). Trimming removed 5 bases at V and 6 bases at J, with 16 bases between. The germline V gene has CDR1 MNHEY and CDR2 SVGAGI. CDR3 length: 14 amino acids.

This clonotype was counted at least ten times. The gene calls are TRBV6-5 and TRBJ2-7, with D maybe TRBD2 (5 bases). Germline CDR1 and CDR2: MNHEY and SVGAGI. The length of the CDR3 is 17 residues. V lost 4 bases and J lost 0, with 19 bases in between. CDR3 residues: CASSFSWRVPFSYEQYF. The CDR3 DNA reads as TGTGCCAGCAGTTTTTCGTGGCGGGTCCCCTTCTCCTACGAGCAGTACTTC.

The chain joins TRBV12-3 or TRBV12-4 to TRBJ2-1, with 7 bases aligning to TRBD1. V dropped 2 bases and J dropped 10; count of bases not matched to a gene: 8. The CDR3 contains 14 residues. In nucleotides, the CDR3 is TGTGCCAGCAGTTTACCCGGACAGGTCGACGAGCAGTTCTTC. Translating gives CASSLPGQVDEQFF.